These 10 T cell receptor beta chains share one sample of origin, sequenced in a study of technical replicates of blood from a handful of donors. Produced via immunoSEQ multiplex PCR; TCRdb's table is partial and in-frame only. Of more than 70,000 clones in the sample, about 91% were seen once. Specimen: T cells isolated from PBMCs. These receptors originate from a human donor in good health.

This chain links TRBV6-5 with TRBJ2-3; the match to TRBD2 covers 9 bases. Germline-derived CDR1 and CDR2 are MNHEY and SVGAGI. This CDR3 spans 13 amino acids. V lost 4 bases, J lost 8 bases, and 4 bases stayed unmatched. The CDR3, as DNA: TGTGCCAGCAGTTCGCGGGGGGGCGGTACGCAGTATTTT. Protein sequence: CASSSRGGGTQYF.

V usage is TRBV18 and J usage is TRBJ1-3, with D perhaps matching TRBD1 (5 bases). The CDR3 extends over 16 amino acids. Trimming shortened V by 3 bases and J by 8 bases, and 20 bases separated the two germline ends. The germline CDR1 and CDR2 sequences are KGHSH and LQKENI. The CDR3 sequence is CASSPYLPRTGDTIYF. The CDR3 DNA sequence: TGTGCCAGCTCACCTTACTTACCACGGACGGGGGACACCATATATTTT.

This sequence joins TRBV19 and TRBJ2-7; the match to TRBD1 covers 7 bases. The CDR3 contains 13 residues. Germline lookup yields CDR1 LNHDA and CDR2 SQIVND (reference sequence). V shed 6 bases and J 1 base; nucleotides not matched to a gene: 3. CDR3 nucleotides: TGTGCCAGTAGAGGGGACAGATCCTACGAGCAGTACTTC. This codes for CASRGDRSYEQYF. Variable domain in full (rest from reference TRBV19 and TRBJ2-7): DGGITQSPKYLFRKEGQNVTLSCEQNLNHDAMYWYRQDPGQGLRLIYYSQIVNDFQKGDIAEGYSVSREKKESFPLTVTSAQKNPTAFYLCASRGDRSYEQYFGPGTRLTVT.

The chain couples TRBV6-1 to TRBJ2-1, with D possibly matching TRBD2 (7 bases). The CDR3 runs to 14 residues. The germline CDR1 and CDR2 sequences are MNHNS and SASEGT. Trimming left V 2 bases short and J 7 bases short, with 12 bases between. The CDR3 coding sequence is TGTGCCAGCAGTGAAACGGGGGGCATGAATGAGCAGTTCTTC. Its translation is CASSETGGMNEQFF.

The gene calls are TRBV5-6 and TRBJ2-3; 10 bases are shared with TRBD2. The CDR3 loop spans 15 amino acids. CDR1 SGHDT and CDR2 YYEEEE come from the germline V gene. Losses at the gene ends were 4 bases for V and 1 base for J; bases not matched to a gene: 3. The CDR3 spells CASSDGTSGTDTQYF. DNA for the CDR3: TGTGCCAGCAGCGACGGGACTAGCGGCACAGATACGCAGTATTTT.

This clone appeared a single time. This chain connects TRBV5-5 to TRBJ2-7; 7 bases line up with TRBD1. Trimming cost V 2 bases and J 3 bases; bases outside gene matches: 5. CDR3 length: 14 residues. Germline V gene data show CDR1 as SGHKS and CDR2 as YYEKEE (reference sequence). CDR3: CASSFRQGGYEQYF. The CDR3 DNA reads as TGTGCCAGCAGCTTTAGACAGGGTGGCTACGAGCAGTACTTC.

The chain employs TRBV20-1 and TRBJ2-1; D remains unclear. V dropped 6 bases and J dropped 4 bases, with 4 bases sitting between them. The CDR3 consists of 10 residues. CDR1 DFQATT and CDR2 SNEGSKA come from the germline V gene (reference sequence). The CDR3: CSASYNEQFF. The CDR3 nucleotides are TGCAGTGCCTCTTACAATGAGCAGTTCTTC.

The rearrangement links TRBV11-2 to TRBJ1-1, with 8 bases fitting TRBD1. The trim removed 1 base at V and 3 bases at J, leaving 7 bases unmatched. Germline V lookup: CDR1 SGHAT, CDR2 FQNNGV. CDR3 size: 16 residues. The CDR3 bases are TGTGCCAGCAGCTTAGTAGGGGGACAGGTGTACACTGAAGCTTTCTTT. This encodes CASSLVGGQVYTEAFF.

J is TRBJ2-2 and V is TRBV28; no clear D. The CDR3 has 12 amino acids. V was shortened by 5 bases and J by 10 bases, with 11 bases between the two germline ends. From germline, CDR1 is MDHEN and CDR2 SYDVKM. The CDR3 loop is CASSPILEELFF. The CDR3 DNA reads TGTGCCAGCAGTCCTATTCTCGAGGAGCTGTTTTTT.

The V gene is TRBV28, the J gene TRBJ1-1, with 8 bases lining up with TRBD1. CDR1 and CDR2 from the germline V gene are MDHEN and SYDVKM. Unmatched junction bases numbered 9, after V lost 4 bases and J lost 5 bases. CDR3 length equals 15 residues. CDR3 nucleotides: TGTGCCAGCAGTTCGTACAGGGGGAGAGGAACTGAAGCTTTCTTT. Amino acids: CASSSYRGRGTEAFF.